The TCR beta chain under discussion was sequenced for a study of shared clonotypes between healthy human individuals. This CDR3 is 15 amino acids long. CDR1 is LNHNV and CDR2 is YYDKDF in the germline V gene (reference sequence). V trimming: 3 bases; J trimming: 6 bases; junction bases outside the gene matches: 10. This was a deep-level run. Produced via immunoSEQ multiplex PCR; TCRdb's table is partial and in-frame only. Here the sample spans hundreds of thousands of clones, about 76% being singletons. The receptor was isolated from a woman between 35 and 50 years old in good health. Some clones in this sample may be carry-over from other donors' samples. The chain couples TRBV15 to TRBJ2-7; 8 bases map to TRBD1. Sample: PBMCs. As DNA, the CDR3 is TGTGCCACCAGCAGGGGGGGACAGGCCAGGGGCGAGCAGTACTTC. It yields the protein CATSRGGQARGEQYF.